These 17 T cell receptor beta chains share one sample of origin, sequenced in a study of siplizumab effects on memory and regulatory T cells. Researchers maintained the mixed lymphocyte reaction cells in coculture at 37°C for five to six days. Their specific antigens are unknown. The repertoire was sequenced with immunoSEQ multiplex PCR; TCRdb's copy has only in-frame clones and lacks some. Of 10,000 or so clones in the sample, approximately 40% were seen once. Sequencing was performed on CFSE-low (dividing) CD8+ T cells sorted from an allogeneic mixed lymphocyte reaction. The receptors here all came from a human donor in good health; the cells came from an allogeneic mixed lymphocyte reaction.

A few counts support this clone. This chain links TRBV7-6 with TRBJ1-2; a possible D gene is TRBD1 (6 bases). The CDR3 has 15 amino acids. V lost 5 bases and J lost 2, with 15 bases in between. The germline gives CDR1 SGHVS, CDR2 FNYEAQ. The DNA of the CDR3 is TGTGCCAGCAGCCAGGGTCTGGGACAAAACTATGGCTACACCTTC. It codes for CASSQGLGQNYGYTF.

The chain recombines TRBV7-2 with TRBJ2-7; D unclear. V shed 3 bases and J shed 2 bases, with 8 bases lying between them. The germline V gene encodes CDR1 SGHTA and CDR2 FQGNSA. This CDR3 is built from 13 residues. The CDR3, as DNA: TGTGCCAGCAGCTTTCCGGGCCCCTACGAGCAGTACTTC. As protein: CASSFPGPYEQYF.

In its sample, this clone ranks as medium-sized. The genes are TRBV7-9 and TRBJ2-4, with 8 positions matching TRBD2. The V gene's germline CDR1 is SEHNR and CDR2 FQNEAQ (reference sequence). The length of the CDR3 is 15 residues. J was trimmed by 1 base and V by 9 bases; bases with no gene match: 8. The CDR3 coding sequence is TGTGCCAGAAGACTAGCGCATCATGCCAAAAACATTCAGTACTTC. The encoded protein is CARRLAHHAKNIQYF.

J is TRBJ2-7 and V is TRBV10-3, with D possibly being TRBD2 (6 bases). The CDR3 is 16 residues long. Germline-derived CDR1 and CDR2 are ENHRY and SYGVKD. V lost 4 bases, J lost 0 bases, and 16 bases lay in between. The CDR3 loop reads CAISGSERAISYEQYF. As DNA, the CDR3 is TGTGCCATCAGTGGGTCCGAGCGGGCTATCTCCTACGAGCAGTACTTC.

A few counts support this clone. The chain links TRBV19 to TRBJ2-7; the D is unclear. The CDR3 is 14 residues long. CDR1 and CDR2 from the germline V gene are LNHDA and SQIVND (reference sequence). Trimming shortened V by 3 bases and J by 4 bases, and 13 bases separated the two germline ends. CDR3 in amino acids: CASSMRQDGYEQYF. Written as DNA, the CDR3 is TGTGCCAGTAGTATGCGGCAGGATGGATACGAGCAGTACTTC.

The chain links TRBV2 to TRBJ2-5; 9 nucleotides line up with TRBD2. Gene TRBJ2-7 matches the end of the DNA better, so the J call may be wrong. Germline-derived CDR1 and CDR2 are SNHLY and FYNNEI. The CDR3 runs to 16 residues. CDR3 sequence reads: CASSEWGGGALDEQYF. CDR3 sequence (DNA): TGTGCCAGCAGTGAATGGGGCGGGGGGGCCCTTGACGAGCAGTACTTC.

In this sample, this clone is medium-sized (0.01 to 0.1%). The genes are TRBV6-5 and TRBJ1-5; the D is unclear. The CDR3 spans 13 residues. The germline V gene encodes CDR1 MNHEY and CDR2 SVGAGI. Trimming removed 2 bases at V and 5 bases at J, with 7 bases between. The CDR3 DNA sequence: TGTGCCAGCAGTTACGGTCGGGATCAGCCCCAGCATTTT. Amino acid sequence: CASSYGRDQPQHF.

The rearrangement joins TRBV2 to TRBJ1-4, with D tentatively TRBD1 (6 bases). This CDR3 contains 14 residues. V shed 6 bases and J shed 5 bases, with 13 bases lying between them. In germline, CDR1 is SNHLY, CDR2 FYNNEI. The CDR3 here is CASSLRTVNEKLFF. The DNA of the CDR3 is TGTGCCAGCAGCTTAAGGACAGTAAATGAAAAACTGTTTTTT.

The table lists this clone with a few counts. The chain couples TRBV4-3 to TRBJ2-7; TRBD1 might be the D (6 bases). V lost 4 bases and J lost 2, with 9 bases in between. The V gene's germline CDR1 is LGHNA and CDR2 YSLEER. The CDR3 extends over 13 amino acids. The CDR3 sequence is CASSLGQTYEQYF. In DNA, the CDR3 is TGCGCCAGCAGCCTCGGACAGACCTACGAGCAGTACTTC.

A few counts support this clone. The CDR3 sequence: CASSPVEGDSPLHF. The CDR3 nucleotides read TGTGCCAGCAGCCCCGTTGAGGGCGATTCACCCCTCCACTTT. This sequence joins TRBV7-8 and TRBJ1-6; D is unclear. The CDR3 runs 14 residues. Germline values: CDR1 SGHVS, CDR2 FQNEAQ. V was clipped by 5 bases and J by 8 bases, with 13 bases between them.

The rearrangement joins TRBV7-3 to TRBJ2-7; TRBD2 matches at 10 bases. Germline V gene sequence: CDR1 SGHTA, CDR2 FQGTGA. This CDR3 is built from 13 residues. The junction had 4 bases not matched to a gene; V was cut back by 7 bases and J by 4 bases. The CDR3 bases are TGTGCCAGCACCGTAGCGGGGGGATACGAGCAGTACTTC. Protein sequence: CASTVAGGYEQYF.

Ten or more counts support this clone. The genes are TRBV5-1 and TRBJ1-6; 7 bases map to TRBD1. The CDR3 extends over 16 amino acids. From germline, CDR1 is SGHRS and CDR2 YFSETQ. Trimming took 4 bases from V and 8 from J; bases not matched to a gene: 12. The CDR3 reads CASSPGQGQRDSPLHF. The CDR3 coding sequence is TGCGCCAGCAGCCCGGGCCAGGGACAGCGAGATTCACCCCTCCACTTT. The complete variable domain, with remaining parts taken from reference TRBV5-1 and TRBJ1-6, reads KAGVTQTPRYLIKTRGQQVTLSCSPISGHRSVSWYQQTPGQGLQFLFEYFSETQRNKGNFPGRFSGRQFSNSRSEMNVSTLELGDSALYLCASSPGQGQRDSPLHFGNGTRLTVT.

About this clone: With only one base between it and a far larger clone, this is likely a read error. The chain carries TRBV5-4 and TRBJ1-2; the D is unclear. This CDR3 comprises 14 residues. Germline CDR1 reads SGHNT; CDR2 reads YYREEE (reference sequence). Trimming shortened V by 0 bases and J by 5 bases, and 11 bases separated the two germline ends. The CDR3 DNA sequence: TGTGCCAGCAGCTTGGAGGGCGGAGGGTATGGCTACACCTTC. It is translated as CASSLEGGGYGYTF.

The V gene is TRBV19, the J gene TRBJ1-2; the D gene is possibly TRBD1 (5 bases). Germline V gene sequence: CDR1 LNHDA, CDR2 SQIVND (reference sequence). Trimming cost V 9 bases and J 6 bases, with 14 bases left between them. This CDR3 comprises 12 residues. CDR3 in amino acids: CASSRGGDGYTF. The CDR3 DNA sequence: TGTGCCAGCTCCCGCGGGGGAGATGGCTACACCTTC.

V and J are TRBV30 and TRBJ1-1; D remains unclear. Trimming pared 4 bases from V and 1 base from J, leaving 7 bases between. This CDR3 is 12 amino acids long. CDR1 and CDR2 (germline): GTSNPN, SVGIG (reference sequence). The CDR3 DNA follows: TGTGCCTGGATAGTAAAGAACACTGAAGCTTTCTTT. It encodes CAWIVKNTEAFF.

This clone was counted a single time. The chain has TRBV2 and TRBJ2-7, with D uncertain. Looked up from germline, CDR1 is SNHLY and CDR2 is FYNNEI. This CDR3 is built from 11 residues. Trimming took 1 base from V and 6 from J, leaving 4 bases between them. The CDR3 protein is CASSEGVEQYF. Here the CDR3 DNA reads TGTGCCAGCAGTGAAGGGGTCGAGCAGTACTTC.

In its sample, this clone was seen many times. The J gene is TRBJ2-1, the V gene TRBV19; D is ambiguous. CDR1 LNHDA and CDR2 SQIVND come from the germline V gene (reference sequence). The V gene lost 6 bases and the J gene lost 0 bases, with 12 bases spanning the gap. The CDR3 is 15 amino acids. The CDR3 coding sequence is TGTGCCAGTAGCGGCGCTGCAAACTCCTACAATGAGCAGTTCTTC. Residues: CASSGAANSYNEQFF.